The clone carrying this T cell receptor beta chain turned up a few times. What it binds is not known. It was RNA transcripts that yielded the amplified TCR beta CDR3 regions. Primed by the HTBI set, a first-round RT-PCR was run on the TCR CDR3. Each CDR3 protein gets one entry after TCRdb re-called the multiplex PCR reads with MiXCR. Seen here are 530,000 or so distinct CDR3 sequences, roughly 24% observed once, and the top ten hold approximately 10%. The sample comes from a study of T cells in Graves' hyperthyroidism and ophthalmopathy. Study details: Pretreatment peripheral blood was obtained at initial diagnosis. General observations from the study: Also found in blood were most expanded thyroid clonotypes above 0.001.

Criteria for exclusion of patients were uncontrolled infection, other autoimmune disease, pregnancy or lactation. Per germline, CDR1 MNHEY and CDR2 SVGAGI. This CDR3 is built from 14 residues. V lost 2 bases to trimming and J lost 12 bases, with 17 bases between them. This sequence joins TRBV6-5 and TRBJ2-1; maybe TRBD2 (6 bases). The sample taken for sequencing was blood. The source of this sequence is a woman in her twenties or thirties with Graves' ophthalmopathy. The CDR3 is CASSYGTPPQVQFF. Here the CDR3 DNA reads TGTGCCAGCAGTTACGGGACTCCCCCTCAGGTGCAGTTCTTC.